Listed below are T cell receptor beta chains from one sample, sequenced in a study of CD8 T cells in ankylosing spondylitis. TCRdb used MiXCR to reprocess the 5' RACE reads, holding one entry per CDR3 protein. The sample contains 250,000 or so distinct CDR3 sequences, roughly a quarter of which appear only once. Source material: blood, either unsorted or a sorted T cell fraction (not recorded which). These TCRs come from a male donor with ankylosing spondylitis or in good health (not recorded which). Each CDR3 is given without its conserved first and last residue. Fields, in order: V gene, CDR3 protein.

TRBV20-1	SAPSGAARLSSTDTQY
TRBV28	ASSQRQGRRQETQY
TRBV6-1	ASTQTGVDPDTQY
TRBV12-3/TRBV12-4	ASSPIEVGGEQY
TRBV15	ATSRDPGFYEQY
TRBV12-3/TRBV12-4	ASSTEVRDTQY
TRBV20-1	SARDPSTDTQY
TRBV20-1	SARYAFYEQY
TRBV7-2	ASSWRTEAF
TRBV19	ASTFDRNTEAF
TRBV20-1	SVRDRSYEQY